The present T cell receptor beta chain was sequenced within a study of T cell changes during pregnancy in multiple sclerosis. Clones were sequenced by immunoSEQ multiplex PCR, and TCRdb holds only the in-frame ones, with some missing. In the table there are approximately 41,000 clones, roughly 91% of which are singletons. Germline loops: CDR1 PRHDT, CDR2 FYEKMQ (reference sequence). Germline trimming cut 5 bases from V and 2 bases from J; bases unmatched to any gene: 10. The CDR3 covers 16 residues. The chain employs TRBV13 and TRBJ2-7; 9 bases agree with TRBD1. Sequenced here: CD8+ T cells from peripheral blood mononuclear cells, sampled in the first trimester of pregnancy. This receptor was obtained from a female donor with multiple sclerosis, enrolled in a pregnancy study. This CDR3 is CASSRYPGTGPYEQYF. The CDR3 coding sequence is TGTGCCAGCAGCCGCTACCCCGGGACAGGGCCCTACGAGCAGTACTTC.